A selection of T cell receptor beta chains follows, all from one sample in a study of blood T cell repertoires in COVID-19. Some clones are missing from TCRdb's copy, which holds only in-frame ones; the method was immunoSEQ multiplex PCR. This table has around 200,000 clones, less than 85% appearing once. Sequenced: peripheral blood. These TCRs come from a woman between 50 and 59 years old with acute or convalescent COVID-19. The CDR3 runs from the conserved cysteine through the conserved F or W. The order of the fields is J gene, clone size, D gene, V gene, CDR3 protein, CDR3 DNA. A D gene is named only where the DNA matches it firmly. The listing skips clone size in some rows; elsewhere it reads once, few, many or a size class.

TRBJ1-6	-	-	TRBV3-1/TRBV3-2	CASSPGQVGSPLHF	TGTGCCAGCAGCCCGGGACAAGTCGGTTCACCCCTCCACTTT
TRBJ1-3	-	TRBD1	TRBV7-2	CASSLTPDGTGTNTIYF	TGTGCCAGCAGCCTTACCCCGGACGGGACAGGGACGAACACCATATATTTT
TRBJ2-1	-	-	TRBV6-5	CASYTPGGRNEQFF	TGTGCCAGCTACACCCCAGGGGGGAGGAATGAGCAGTTCTTC
TRBJ2-7	-	-	TRBV12-3/TRBV12-4	CASSANDRRQYF	TGTGCCAGCAGTGCCAACGACAGGCGGCAGTACTTC
TRBJ2-1	few	TRBD1	TRBV7-7	CASSPDGTGGDNEQFF	TGTGCCAGCAGCCCCGACGGGACAGGGGGGGACAATGAGCAGTTCTTC
TRBJ1-1	-	TRBD1	TRBV19	CASSLDRLEVTEAFF	TGTGCCAGTAGCCTGGACAGGTTAGAGGTTACTGAAGCTTTCTTT
TRBJ2-1	-	TRBD2	TRBV19	CASSTTSGGSHEQFF	TGTGCCAGTAGTACGACTAGCGGGGGGTCACATGAGCAGTTCTTC
TRBJ2-3	once	TRBD2	TRBV25-1	CASSETSAGNTQYF	TGTGCCAGCAGTGAAACTAGCGCGGGAAATACGCAGTATTTT
TRBJ2-1	-	-	TRBV21-1	CASGQGRTRTSGGANNEQFF	TGTGCCAGCGGACAGGGAAGAACCCGGACTAGCGGGGGAGCTAACAATGAGCAGTTCTTC
TRBJ1-2	-	-	TRBV19	CASTIRGQSVGYTF	TGTGCCAGTACCATTCGAGGACAGTCAGTTGGCTACACCTTC
TRBJ1-5	-	-	TRBV28	CASSPPGMESGNQPQHF	TGTGCCAGCAGTCCGCCAGGGATGGAGTCTGGCAATCAGCCCCAGCATTTT
TRBJ1-1	-	-	TRBV2	CASRAGQRMNTEAFF	TGTGCCAGCAGGGCAGGGCAAAGGATGAACACTGAAGCTTTCTTT
TRBJ2-7	-	TRBD1	TRBV29-1	CSAYTGVEQYF	TGCAGCGCCTACACAGGGGTCGAGCAGTACTTC
TRBJ2-3	-	TRBD2	TRBV29-1	CSVPSPGAGTSGRAGNTQYF	TGCAGCGTACCCTCCCCCGGGGCCGGGACTAGCGGGAGGGCGGGAAATACGCAGTATTTT
TRBJ1-5	-	-	TRBV15	CATSRDQRGHLNQPQHF	TGTGCCACCAGCAGAGATCAAAGGGGACATCTAAATCAGCCCCAGCATTTT
TRBJ2-1	-	-	TRBV4-3	CASSQDRARANEQFF	TGCGCCAGCAGCCAAGATCGAGCCAGGGCCAATGAGCAGTTCTTC
TRBJ1-2	-	-	TRBV11-3	CASSLTNGYTF	TGTGCCAGCAGCTTAACTAATGGCTACACCTTC
TRBJ1-3	-	TRBD1	TRBV15	CATSRDRFSGNTIYF	TGTGCCACCAGCAGGGACAGGTTCTCTGGAAACACCATATATTTT
TRBJ1-5	-	-	TRBV6-5	CASSYSGTARNQPQHF	TGTGCCAGCAGTTACTCAGGCACAGCTCGGAATCAGCCCCAGCATTTT
TRBJ1-3	-	-	TRBV28	CASSLPGTGLSGNTIYF	TGTGCCAGCAGCCTGCCTGGGACGGGACTCTCTGGAAACACCATATATTTT